Listed below are T cell receptor beta chains from one sample, sequenced in a study of OX40 agonist ivuxolimab in advanced cancers. The protocol was immunoSEQ multiplex PCR, while the TCRdb copy is restricted to in-frame clones and leaves out a portion. This repertoire shows some 37,000 clones, roughly 81% found once; its top ten account for 22%. Sequenced here: CD4+ or CD8+ T cells sorted from blood, sampled in a trial of the OX40 agonist ivuxolimab. The receptors derive from an adult with an advanced solid tumor such as melanoma, head and neck, liver or kidney cancer. Each CDR3 is given with its conserved first and last residue. The D gene is left open where the match is weak. The listing skips clone size in some rows; elsewhere it reads once, few, many or a size class.

abundance	d_gene	v_gene	j_gene	CDR3nt	CDR3aa
NA	NA	TRBV4-2	TRBJ1-2	TGTGCCAGCAGCCAAGAACAACAGACCAACTATGGCTACACCTTC	CASSQEQQTNYGYTF
NA	NA	TRBV11-2	TRBJ2-3	TGTGCCAGCAGCCCTTCCTTTAGGACCACGCGGCTCACAGATACGCAATATTTT	CASSPSFRTTRLTDTQYF
NA	NA	TRBV5-4	TRBJ1-2	TGTGCCAGCAGCACCGGGACTTCTAACTATGGCTACACCTTC	CASSTGTSNYGYTF
once	NA	TRBV7-9	TRBJ1-4	TGTGCCAGCAGCTTAGCTGGGGGGACTAATGAAAAACTGTTTTTT	CASSLAGGTNEKLFF
medium-sized	NA	TRBV29-1	TRBJ2-3	TGCAGCGTTGTCCAGCATACGCAGTATTTT	CSVVQHTQYF
once	TRBD1	TRBV7-3	TRBJ2-3	TGTGCCAGCAGCTTAACCCGGACAGGGGTAAAGGCAGATACGCAGTATTTT	CASSLTRTGVKADTQYF
NA	NA	TRBV6-1	TRBJ1-2	TGTGCCAGGGGGGGCCCTCCCCATGGCTACACCTTC	CARGGPPHGYTF
NA	TRBD1	TRBV28	TRBJ2-1	TGTGCCAGCAGAAAACAGGGGGCGCGGAGTGAGCAGTTCTTC	CASRKQGARSEQFF
NA	NA	TRBV27	TRBJ1-2	TGTGCCAGCAGTTTTAAAGGGACCTATGGCTACACCTTC	CASSFKGTYGYTF
NA	TRBD1	TRBV6-1	TRBJ2-3	TGTGCCAGCAACCGACAGGGTATCGTAGCAGGGCAGTATTTT	CASNRQGIVAGQYF
NA	TRBD1	TRBV2	TRBJ1-1	TGTGCCAGCAGCGCACCGGCTTTGACAGGGCGGACTGAAGCTTTCTTT	CASSAPALTGRTEAFF
NA	NA	TRBV12-5	TRBJ2-5	TGTGCTAGCCAGGGGATAAGGGAGACCCAGTACTTC	CASQGIRETQYF
NA	NA	TRBV19	TRBJ1-5	TGTGCCAGTACCGATACAGGGAACCCCTATAGCAATCAGCCCCAGCATTTT	CASTDTGNPYSNQPQHF
NA	NA	TRBV21-1	TRBJ2-3	TGTGCCAGCGGCCCCTTCACAGATACGCAGTATTTT	CASGPFTDTQYF
NA	NA	TRBV19	TRBJ2-2	TGTGCCAGTAGTTCGCCGGGGGCGAACACCGGGGAGCTGTTTTTT	CASSSPGANTGELFF
NA	TRBD2	TRBV9	TRBJ2-1	TGTGCCAGCAGCGACCGACTAGCGGGGGGTCCCAATGAGCAGTTCTTC	CASSDRLAGGPNEQFF
NA	NA	TRBV11-2	TRBJ2-7	TGTGCCAGCAGCTTAGAACGGGGGACCTACGAGCAGTACTTC	CASSLERGTYEQYF
NA	TRBD2	TRBV11-2	TRBJ2-3	TGTGCCAGCAGCTTAGATCGGGGGGTAAGGGCAGATACGCAGTATTTT	CASSLDRGVRADTQYF
NA	NA	TRBV6-1	TRBJ1-1	TGTGCCAGCAGTGATCTTTCGGGGAGGGGGAACACTGAAGCTTTCTTT	CASSDLSGRGNTEAFF
NA	NA	TRBV27	TRBJ1-5	TGTGCCAGCAGTTCCCCCCCGTTGATTTCCGGGACCTCACGGGCAGATCAGCCCCAGCATTTT	CASSSPPLISGTSRADQPQHF
NA	NA	TRBV7-2	TRBJ1-2	TGTGCCAGCAGCTCTCGGATGAATAACTATGGCTACACCTTC	CASSSRMNNYGYTF
NA	NA	TRBV2	TRBJ2-7	TGTGCCAGCAGTGATATTGGGGGATACGAGCAGTACTTC	CASSDIGGYEQYF